These T cell receptor beta chains were read from a single sample in a study of CD8 T cells in Susac syndrome. TCRdb reanalysed the immunoSEQ multiplex PCR reads using MiXCR and keeps one entry per CDR3 protein. The table includes about 240,000 distinct CDR3 sequences, about 96% detected once. The sequenced material came from CD4+ T cells from PBMCs. The source is a human donor with Susac syndrome. Both conserved end residues are part of each CDR3.

CDR3: CASSLYSSTEAFF
J: TRBJ1-1
V: TRBV27

CDR3: CASRISGETQYF
J: TRBJ2-5
V: TRBV3-1

CDR3: CSAEGLAGGKTDTQYF
J: TRBJ2-3
V: TRBV20-1

CDR3: CASSLQAGYTDTQYF
J: TRBJ2-3
V: TRBV27

CDR3: CASSQDVGTTKAFF
J: TRBJ1-1
V: TRBV3-1

CDR3: CSARGSSGRARVPGEQYF
J: TRBJ2-7
V: TRBV20-1

CDR3: CASIITVDYGYTF
J: TRBJ1-2
V: TRBV6-1

CDR3: CASSSRGQQYF
J: TRBJ2-7
V: TRBV6-2/TRBV6-3

CDR3: CASSRIPGLAGVVRQETQYF
J: TRBJ2-5
V: TRBV5-1

CDR3: CASSLAPGLGNQPQHF
J: TRBJ1-5
V: TRBV12-3/TRBV12-4

CDR3: CATVYANYGYTF
J: TRBJ1-2
V: TRBV6-5

CDR3: CASSSPGQPGGGYTF
J: TRBJ1-2
V: TRBV6-5

CDR3: CASSDVSGHHNYGYTF
J: TRBJ1-2
V: TRBV25-1

CDR3: CASSFSGTLTETQYF
J: TRBJ2-5
V: TRBV27

CDR3: CASGLVGLGNEQYF
J: TRBJ2-7
V: TRBV12-5

CDR3: CAWSGLAGVGETQYF
J: TRBJ2-5
V: TRBV30

CDR3: CASSQVAGVVETQYF
J: TRBJ2-5
V: TRBV4-2

CDR3: CASRRSSLYGYTF
J: TRBJ1-2
V: TRBV5-6

CDR3: CASSFRQGSRF
J: TRBJ1-1
V: TRBV28

CDR3: CASSGTSGSASEGEQFF
J: TRBJ2-1
V: TRBV5-1

CDR3: CSARDGLFGEQFF
J: TRBJ2-1
V: TRBV20-1

CDR3: CASSLTDMNTEAFF
J: TRBJ1-1
V: TRBV18

CDR3: CASSRIGTGSYGYTF
J: TRBJ1-2
V: TRBV9

CDR3: CAWSPRLREQYF
J: TRBJ2-7
V: TRBV30

CDR3: CASSQLSAGREETQYF
J: TRBJ2-5
V: TRBV4-2

CDR3: CASSLVARIGSSEQYF
J: TRBJ2-7
V: TRBV11-2

CDR3: CASSPRLASGGYTDTQYF
J: TRBJ2-3
V: TRBV3-1

CDR3: CASSRGTLNTGELFF
J: TRBJ2-2
V: TRBV5-1

CDR3: CSAREAGTGENQPQHF
J: TRBJ1-5
V: TRBV20-1

CDR3: CASQKGDTDTQYF
J: TRBJ2-3
V: TRBV3-1

CDR3: CASGCSGRACVHEQYF
J: TRBJ2-7
V: TRBV28

CDR3: CASSLYFNQPQHF
J: TRBJ1-5
V: TRBV27

CDR3: CAWTPGQGNQPQHF
J: TRBJ1-5
V: TRBV30

CDR3: CASSIGTSGNTIYF
J: TRBJ1-3
V: TRBV12-3/TRBV12-4

CDR3: CASSLAQAGKQETQYF
J: TRBJ2-5
V: TRBV27

CDR3: CASGFLYEQYF
J: TRBJ2-7
V: TRBV28

CDR3: CAISESSSPETQYF
J: TRBJ2-5
V: TRBV10-3

CDR3: CSVDSSGANVLTF
J: TRBJ2-6
V: TRBV29-1

CDR3: CASSGSPSTDTQYF
J: TRBJ2-3
V: TRBV4-1

CDR3: CAWSVPGYGYTF
J: TRBJ1-2
V: TRBV30

CDR3: CASSAVGLETQYF
J: TRBJ2-5
V: TRBV3-1

CDR3: CSVVGQGADWLYGYTF
J: TRBJ1-2
V: TRBV29-1

CDR3: CASSFGTSGVETQYF
J: TRBJ2-5
V: TRBV12-3/TRBV12-4

CDR3: CASSQVLAGEQYF
J: TRBJ2-7
V: TRBV3-1

CDR3: CASSQEVPGTYYTF
J: TRBJ1-2
V: TRBV4-1

CDR3: CASLPTLRSSSYEQYF
J: TRBJ2-7
V: TRBV28

CDR3: CASSVGLQAGGYTF
J: TRBJ1-2
V: TRBV9

CDR3: CAWNGQGNTEAFF
J: TRBJ1-1
V: TRBV30

CDR3: CSVVIGDYTDTQYF
J: TRBJ2-3
V: TRBV29-1

CDR3: CASSEALATGYTF
J: TRBJ1-2
V: TRBV2

CDR3: CASNSIGYTF
J: TRBJ1-2
V: TRBV2